This T cell receptor (beta chain) was captured in a study of T cell changes during pregnancy in multiple sclerosis (dated by TCRdb to the late 2010s). With regard to the full study: The study looked at changes in the T cell repertoire across pregnancy in women with multiple sclerosis.

This clone was seen a few times. There is no known antigen for this receptor. No per-base quality is available; no much larger clone lies one base away. Libraries were constructed by the immunoSEQ multiplex PCR assay. TCRdb provides this immuneACCESS table in a form limited to in-frame rearrangements. Some clones are lacking; in checked studies, under half of them reflect an unresolved V gene, and why the rest are absent is not known. This sample is represented by over 60,000 clones; around 97% of them were singletons. The ten largest clonotypes hold 2% to 2.5% of the sample. V is cut by 5 bases and J by 5 bases, and the space between the germline ends is 6 bases. Spanning cysteine to phenylalanine, the CDR3 consists of 11 amino acids. CDR3 DNA only is kept here, 33 bases in frame from base 1. The germline V gene yields MNHNS for CDR1 and SASEGT for CDR2.

This specimen was CD8+ T cells from peripheral blood mononuclear cells, taken after pregnancy. The receptor's source is a female donor with multiple sclerosis, enrolled in a pregnancy study. The chain is encoded by TRBV6-1 joined to TRBJ1-1, with the identity of the D gene unclear. In nucleotide form, the sequence is TGTGCCAGCAGTCCCGGGACTGAAGCTTTCTTT. The translation is CASSPGTEAFF.